These 23 T cell receptor beta chains share one sample of origin, sequenced in a study of T cell clones after liver transplantation. The method was immunoSEQ multiplex PCR; TCRdb's version includes in-frame clones alone and lacks a portion of them. The table has tens of thousands of clones, roughly 82% seen once; the top ten hold approximately 0.47%. Sample: CD4+ T cells from blood, taken roughly 3.5 years after liver transplant. The receptors shown here come from a human patient who received a liver transplant. Some of the T cells may derive from the graft donor.

The chain recombines TRBV10-3 with TRBJ2-7; D is ambiguous. CDR1 is ENHRY, CDR2 SYGVKD, per germline. Deletions cut 8 bases from V and 7 bases from J, with 12 bases between. The CDR3 length is 11 residues. Written as DNA, the CDR3 is TGTGCCATCCGAGCGCAATCAGAGCAGTACTTC. Protein: CAIRAQSEQYF.

This sequence joins TRBV6-1 and TRBJ2-7; D might be TRBD1 (6 bases). V lost 4 bases and J 3 bases, leaving 10 bases between the germline ends. Germline V lookup: CDR1 MNHNS, CDR2 SASEGT. The CDR3 is made up of 13 amino acids. CDR3 region: CASSVGHSYEQYF. CDR3 DNA: TGTGCCAGCAGTGTGGGACACAGCTACGAGCAGTACTTC.

The CDR3 DNA sequence: TGTGCCATCAGTGAGTCGAGACTAGCGGGTTACAATGAGCAGTTCTTC. This sequence encodes CAISESRLAGYNEQFF. The V and J genes are TRBV10-3 and TRBJ2-1; TRBD2 matches at 10 bases. V shed 0 bases and J 4 bases; nucleotides not matched to a gene: 3. The CDR3 spans 16 residues. The germline CDR1 and CDR2 sequences are ENHRY and SYGVKD.

This clone was seen a few times. The chain recombines TRBV29-1 with TRBJ2-3; D call uncertain. Trimming took 1 base from V and 10 from J, leaving 12 bases between them. Germline CDR1 is SQVTM and CDR2 is ANQGSEA. The CDR3 extends over 12 amino acids. The CDR3 coding sequence is TGCAGCGTTGAAGGGGCCTGGAATCCGCAGTATTTT. Amino acids: CSVEGAWNPQYF.

The chain couples TRBV6-5 to TRBJ2-2; D uncertain. The CDR3 contains 15 residues. The germline CDR1 and CDR2 sequences are MNHEY and SVGAGI. Deletions cut 0 bases from V and 7 bases from J, with 12 bases between. CDR3 residues: CASSYSPVVSGELFF. The DNA for the CDR3 is TGTGCCAGCAGTTACTCGCCCGTAGTTAGCGGGGAGCTGTTTTTT.

This clone turned up a few times. The rearrangement joins TRBV7-3 to TRBJ1-2, with TRBD1 identical over 10 bases. Germline V gives CDR1 SGHTA, CDR2 FQGTGA. The CDR3 has 17 amino acids. The junction had 9 bases not matched to a gene; V was cut back by 5 bases and J by 0 bases. As DNA, the CDR3 is TGTGCCAGCAGCCCATCGGGACAGGGGATTTCTAACTATGGCTACACCTTC. Translating it yields CASSPSGQGISNYGYTF.

The genes are TRBV5-1 and TRBJ2-3; no clear D gene. This CDR3 has 14 amino acids. V was trimmed by 4 bases and J by 4 bases, leaving 13 bases between them. From germline, CDR1 is SGHRS and CDR2 YFSETQ. CDR3 sequence: CASSQSTGADTQYF. CDR3 nucleotides: TGCGCCAGCAGCCAATCGACGGGCGCAGATACGCAGTATTTT. Variable domain in full (rest from reference TRBV5-1 and TRBJ2-3): KAGVTQTPRYLIKTRGQQVTLSCSPISGHRSVSWYQQTPGQGLQFLFEYFSETQRNKGNFPGRFSGRQFSNSRSEMNVSTLELGDSALYLCASSQSTGADTQYFGPGTRLTVL.

The chain is built from TRBV2 and TRBJ2-7; weak D call: TRBD2 (7 bases). CDR1 is SNHLY, CDR2 FYNNEI, per germline. The CDR3 totals 14 residues. Trimming removed 7 bases from V and 1 base from J, with 14 bases in between. CDR3 region: CASMGGRGSYEQYF. CDR3 nucleotide sequence: TGTGCCAGCATGGGGGGGAGGGGGTCCTACGAGCAGTACTTC.

Remarks on this clone: Other DNA sequences in the same sample also yield this CDR3. V usage is TRBV5-1 and J usage is TRBJ2-3; 8 positions match TRBD1. CDR1 is SGHRS and CDR2 is YFSETQ in the germline V gene. This CDR3 is 14 amino acids long. The V segment lost 3 bases and the J segment 3 bases; nucleotides outside the gene matches: 3. CDR3 loop: CASSSGQGTDTQYF. CDR3 in DNA: TGCGCCAGCAGCTCCGGACAGGGAACAGATACGCAGTATTTT.

The V call is TRBV18, the J call TRBJ2-2, with 8 nucleotides matching TRBD1. The CDR3 is made up of 15 amino acids. Germline V CDR1 and CDR2: KGHSH, LQKENI. V dropped 8 bases and J dropped 4; count of bases not matched to a gene: 9. CDR3 bases: TGTGCCAGCCGAACGGACAGGGCCGGCACCGGGGAGCTGTTTTTT. Protein sequence: CASRTDRAGTGELFF.

The chain joins TRBV2 to TRBJ2-3; 7 nucleotides line up with TRBD1. CDR1 SNHLY and CDR2 FYNNEI come from the germline V gene. V was pared by 6 bases and J by 0 bases, with 9 bases of the junction left unmatched. This CDR3 spans 16 amino acids. The CDR3 reads CASSPTGQISTDTQYF. In DNA, the CDR3 is TGTGCCAGCAGCCCAACGGGACAGATTAGCACAGATACGCAGTATTTT. The full variable domain, in which reference TRBV2 and TRBJ2-3 provide the parts outside the CDR3, is EPEVTQTPSHQVTQMGQEVILRCVPISNHLYFYWYRQILGQKVEFLVSFYNNEISEKSEIFDDQFSVERPDGSNFTLKIRSTKLEDSAMYFCASSPTGQISTDTQYFGPGTRLTVL.

This chain uses TRBV11-1 with TRBJ1-4; D is uncertain. From germline, CDR1 is SGHAT and CDR2 FQDESV (reference sequence). V was cut by 1 base and J by 7 bases, with 4 bases left in between. CDR3 length: 12 amino acids. The CDR3 DNA follows: TGTGCCAGCAGCTTAGAAGGTGAAAAACTGTTTTTT. This encodes CASSLEGEKLFF.

This chain links TRBV19 with TRBJ1-2, with 10 bases identical to TRBD1. The CDR3 contains 16 residues. J gave up 5 bases and V 4 bases, and 10 bases lay outside the gene matches. CDR1 LNHDA and CDR2 SQIVND come from the germline V gene (reference sequence). DNA of the CDR3: TGTGCCAGTAGTAGCCGGGACAGGGGTCGGTTTTATGGCTACACCTTC. Encoded protein: CASSSRDRGRFYGYTF.

The rearrangement uses TRBV2 and TRBJ2-5; D not certain. The CDR3 length is 13 residues. V dropped 4 bases and J dropped 0 bases, with 6 bases sitting between them. Germline lookup yields CDR1 SNHLY and CDR2 FYNNEI. The CDR3: CASSVGHQETQYF. In DNA form, the CDR3 reads TGTGCCAGCAGTGTTGGACACCAAGAGACCCAGTACTTC.

This sequence joins TRBV5-5 and TRBJ2-1; TRBD1 matches 9 bases. The CDR3 contains 14 residues. Germline CDR1 and CDR2: SGHKS and YYEKEE (reference sequence). After removal of 4 bases from V and 8 bases from J, the junction contained 7 bases not matched to a gene. CDR3 sequence: CASSARTGDHEQFF. The CDR3 nucleotides read TGTGCCAGCAGCGCCCGGACAGGGGACCATGAGCAGTTCTTC.

The CDR3 coding sequence is TGTGCCAGCAGCCCAGATTACAGCGGGACGGAAGGGGGAAACACCATATATTTT. This gives the protein CASSPDYSGTEGGNTIYF. V and J are TRBV7-6 and TRBJ1-3, with D possibly TRBD1 on 5 matching bases. V lost 5 bases and J lost 4, with 24 bases in between. Germline loops: CDR1 SGHVS, CDR2 FNYEAQ. The CDR3 loop spans 18 amino acids.

This rearrangement joins TRBV7-9 to TRBJ1-1; 9 bases agree with TRBD1. The length of the CDR3 is 15 residues. Germline CDR1 SEHNR, CDR2 FQNEAQ (reference sequence). Trimming at V came to 1 base and at J to 5 bases, leaving 5 bases not matched to a gene. CDR3: CASSLEQGAGTEAFF. CDR3 nucleotides: TGTGCCAGCAGCTTAGAACAGGGGGCAGGGACTGAAGCTTTCTTT.

This chain joins TRBV5-1 and TRBJ2-1; TRBD1 agrees at 8 bases. J was trimmed by 13 bases and V by 4 bases; bases with no gene match: 16. CDR1 is SGHRS and CDR2 is YFSETQ in the germline V gene. The CDR3 sequence is 15 residues long. The CDR3 nucleotides are TGCGCCAGCAGCCCCTTCCCGGGACAGGAGGAGAAACAGTTCTTC. Translation gives CASSPFPGQEEKQFF.

The V and J genes are TRBV13 and TRBJ2-5; the D gene is possibly TRBD1 (5 bases). The germline CDR1 and CDR2 sequences are PRHDT and FYEKMQ (reference sequence). Trimming took off 6 bases at V and 9 bases at J, with 11 bases between the two ends. The CDR3 length is 11 residues. CDR3 region: CASRARAAQYF. In nucleotides, the CDR3 is TGTGCCAGCAGGGCCAGGGCGGCCCAGTACTTC.

This clone was detected once. This chain links TRBV19 with TRBJ1-1; D is possibly TRBD1 (5 bases). CDR3 length: 13 amino acids. In germline, CDR1 is LNHDA, CDR2 SQIVND (reference sequence). The germline V and J ends were trimmed by 5 bases and 4 bases, with 11 bases remaining between them. CDR3 coding DNA: TGTGCCAGTAGTGCCCGGGGGACCACTGAAGCTTTCTTT. Residues: CASSARGTTEAFF.

The chain uses TRBV9 and TRBJ2-1; the D gene could be TRBD1 or TRBD2 (5 bases each). V lost 4 bases and J 0 bases, leaving 14 bases between the germline ends. The CDR3 totals 16 residues. Germline CDR1 and CDR2: SGDLS and YYNGEE. This CDR3 reads CASSTRLRGSYNEQFF. The CDR3 coding sequence is TGTGCCAGCAGCACTAGACTAAGGGGCTCCTACAATGAGCAGTTCTTC.

The chain carries TRBV28 and TRBJ1-3; D gene ambiguous. The germline V and J ends were trimmed by 5 bases and 4 bases, with 18 bases remaining between them. The CDR3 is 16 amino acids. Germline CDR1 reads MDHEN; CDR2 reads SYDVKM. The CDR3 DNA is TGTGCCAGCAGTCTCACAGCCTCGTCTGTGGGAAACACCATATATTTT. Amino acid sequence: CASSLTASSVGNTIYF.

This rearrangement joins TRBV7-7 to TRBJ1-2; possibly TRBD1 for D (5 bases). The CDR3 consists of 15 residues. Deletions cut 4 bases from V and 4 bases from J, with 16 bases between. The germline V gene encodes CDR1 SSHAT and CDR2 FNYEAQ (reference sequence). The CDR3 coding sequence is TGTGCCAGCAGCTCCTGTTGGGGCTTCGCCTATGGCTACACCTTC. The encoded protein is CASSSCWGFAYGYTF.